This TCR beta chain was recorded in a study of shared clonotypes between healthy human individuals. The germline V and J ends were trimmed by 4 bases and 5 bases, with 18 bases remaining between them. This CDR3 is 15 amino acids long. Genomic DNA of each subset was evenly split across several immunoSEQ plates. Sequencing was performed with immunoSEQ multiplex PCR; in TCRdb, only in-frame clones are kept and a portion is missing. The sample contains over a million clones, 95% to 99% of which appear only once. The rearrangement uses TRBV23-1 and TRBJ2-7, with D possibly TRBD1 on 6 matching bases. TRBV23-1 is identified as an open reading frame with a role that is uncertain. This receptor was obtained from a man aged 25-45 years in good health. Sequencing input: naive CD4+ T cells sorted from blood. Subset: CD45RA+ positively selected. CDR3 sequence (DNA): TGCGCCAGCAGTCCGACTCACAGGGTTGGAGACGAGCAGTACTTC. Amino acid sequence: CASSPTHRVGDEQYF.